The 22 T cell receptor beta chains given below trace back to one sample, sequenced in a study of shared clonotypes between healthy human individuals. TCRdb's copy holds only in-frame clones and misses some; the assay was immunoSEQ multiplex PCR. The profile covers nearly 1,000,000 clones, with approximately 76% appearing a single time and approximately 1.5% taken by the ten largest. Sequenced: memory CD4+ T cells sorted from blood. Subset described: CD45RA-negative fraction. All receptors derive from a man between 18 and 29 years old in good health.

The rearrangement uses TRBV2 and TRBJ1-5; D remains ambiguous. V was pared by 3 bases and J by 0 bases, with 9 bases between. The CDR3 is 15 residues long. From germline, CDR1 is SNHLY and CDR2 FYNNEI. DNA for the CDR3: TGTGCCAGCAGTGATGCCGCGTCTAGCAATCAGCCCCAGCATTTT. Amino acid sequence: CASSDAASSNQPQHF.

This chain connects TRBV23-1 to TRBJ1-5; a weak D match, TRBD1 (5 bases). TRBV23-1 is noted as an ORF with a role that remains uncertain. With 3 bases removed from V and 2 bases from J, the gap between germline ends came to 11 bases. This CDR3 is built from 15 residues. The CDR3 protein is CASSHPRGCNQPQHF. CDR3 coding DNA: TGCGCCAGCAGTCATCCCCGGGGGTGCAATCAGCCCCAGCATTTT.

The V call is TRBV5-1, the J call TRBJ1-2, with 9 bases aligning to TRBD1. Germline values: CDR1 SGHRS, CDR2 YFSETQ. This CDR3 is built from 15 residues. V lost 1 base to trimming and J lost 8 bases; unmatched junction nucleotides: 9. CDR3 residues: CASSLKGQGRLGYTF. The CDR3 nucleotides read TGCGCCAGCAGCTTGAAAGGACAGGGGAGGCTAGGCTACACCTTC.

V is TRBV28 and J is TRBJ1-5; possible D gene TRBD1, 6 bases. Per the germline V gene, CDR1 is MDHEN and CDR2 is SYDVKM. The CDR3 extends over 16 amino acids. V lost 4 bases to trimming and J lost 3 bases, with 16 bases between them. The chain's CDR3 is CASSSLIQGYNQPQHF. Written as DNA, the CDR3 is TGTGCCAGCAGTTCCTTAATACAGGGTTACAATCAGCCCCAGCATTTT.

This chain links TRBV5-8 with TRBJ2-7; D possibly corresponds to TRBD1 (5 bases). The germline V gene has CDR1 SGHTS and CDR2 YDEGEE. V was cut by 0 bases and J by 6 bases, with 13 bases left in between. There are 14 residues in the CDR3. The DNA of the CDR3 is TGTGCCAGCAGCTTGGGACAGTGGGCCCTCGAGCAGTACTTC. Translated, it gives CASSLGQWALEQYF.

This sequence joins TRBV28 and TRBJ1-1; D is uncertain. This CDR3 comprises 14 residues. V was shortened by 3 bases and J by 0 bases, with 8 bases between the two germline ends. Germline assignment: CDR1 MDHEN and CDR2 SYDVKM. Here the CDR3 reads CASSFEGLNTEAFF. The CDR3 region has the DNA TGTGCCAGCAGTTTTGAGGGTCTGAACACTGAAGCTTTCTTT.

This clone occurred many times. Other DNA sequences of this sample code for an identical CDR3. The genes are TRBV28 and TRBJ2-7; 12 bases align to TRBD2. CDR1 is MDHEN and CDR2 is SYDVKM in the germline V gene. With V trimmed by 3 bases and J by 1 base, 1 base remained unmatched. The CDR3 sequence is 15 residues long. CDR3: CASSFGLAGSYEQYF. CDR3 nucleotide sequence: TGTGCCAGCAGTTTCGGACTAGCGGGATCCTACGAGCAGTACTTC.

The chain combines TRBV19 with TRBJ2-3; 7 nucleotides align to TRBD2. Germline-derived CDR1 and CDR2 are LNHDA and SQIVND (reference sequence). Losses at the gene ends were 2 bases for V and 6 bases for J; bases not matched to a gene: 5. The CDR3 totals 14 residues. This chain's CDR3 is CASSIRLAGDTQYF. The CDR3 DNA follows: TGTGCCAGTAGTATACGACTAGCAGGCGATACGCAGTATTTT.

This rearrangement joins TRBV30 to TRBJ2-3; 8 positions agree with TRBD1. This CDR3 has 15 residues. Germline loops: CDR1 GTSNPN, CDR2 SVGIG (reference sequence). J lost 2 bases, V lost 2 bases, and 6 bases had no gene match. The CDR3, as DNA: TGTGCCTGGAGTACCGGACAGGGATCCACAGATACGCAGTATTTT. It translates to CAWSTGQGSTDTQYF.

As regards this clone: This CDR3 is also generated by other DNA sequences in the sample. The chain couples TRBV7-2 to TRBJ1-6, with 8 positions matching TRBD1. The CDR3 has 14 amino acids. The germline gives CDR1 SGHTA, CDR2 FQGNSA. V gave up 5 bases and J gave up 9 bases; unmatched junction bases: 6. The CDR3 DNA is TGTGCCAGCAGCCCACAGGGGGGAGGTTCACCCCTCCACTTT. It is translated as CASSPQGGGSPLHF.

This clone occurred a few times. The chain is built from TRBV6-6 and TRBJ2-3; D remains ambiguous. Germline V gene lookup returns CDR1 MNHNY and CDR2 SVGAGI (reference sequence). The CDR3 loop spans 14 amino acids. The V and J ends lost 2 bases and 2 bases respectively, with 8 bases between them. The CDR3 DNA reads as TGTGCCAGCAGTTACAGGGCTCCCACAGATACGCAGTATTTT. Amino acid sequence: CASSYRAPTDTQYF.

V is TRBV6-6 and J is TRBJ2-2; tentative D call: TRBD2 (5 bases). V lost 5 bases to trimming and J lost 6 bases, with 7 bases between them. The germline V gene encodes CDR1 MNHNY and CDR2 SVGAGI (reference sequence). This CDR3 comprises 12 residues. CDR3 sequence: CASSVGAGELFF. CDR3 sequence (DNA): TGTGCCAGCAGTGTCGGGGCCGGGGAGCTGTTTTTT.

The rearrangement uses TRBV18 and TRBJ2-7; the D is unclear. The CDR3 extends over 14 amino acids. Germline loops: CDR1 KGHSH, CDR2 LQKENI. Trimming pared 0 bases from V and 2 bases from J, leaving 8 bases between. CDR3 amino acids: CASSPPNHPYEQYF. CDR3 nucleotides: TGTGCCAGCTCACCACCGAATCACCCCTACGAGCAGTACTTC. The entire variable domain, with the rest obtained from reference TRBV18 and TRBJ2-7, is as follows: NAGVMQNPRHLVRRRGQEARLRCSPMKGHSHVYWYRQLPEEGLKFMVYLQKENIIDESGMPKERFSAEFPKEGPSILRIQQVVRGDSAAYFCASSPPNHPYEQYFGPGTRLTVT.

The J gene is TRBJ1-3, the V gene TRBV6-5, with D possibly being TRBD1 (5 bases). V was clipped by 4 bases and J by 0 bases, with 7 bases between them. From germline, CDR1 is MNHEY and CDR2 SVGAGI. The CDR3 is made up of 14 amino acids. CDR3 protein: CASSSTGSGNTIYF. The CDR3 DNA follows: TGTGCCAGCAGTTCTACAGGCTCTGGAAACACCATATATTTT.

This clone was seen ten or more times. The chain recombines TRBV6-6 with TRBJ1-2; D uncertain. Germline assignment: CDR1 MNHNY and CDR2 SVGAGI (reference sequence). The CDR3 extends over 12 amino acids. The V end was cut by 6 bases, the J end by 4 bases, with 9 bases between. In DNA, the CDR3 is TGTGCCAGCAGCCGAGATCGCTATGGCTACACCTTC. This sequence encodes CASSRDRYGYTF.

This clone appeared a single time. This same CDR3 is encoded by further DNA sequences in the sample. This chain joins TRBV7-2 and TRBJ2-7, with 8 bases identical to TRBD1. The germline V gene has CDR1 SGHTA and CDR2 FQGNSA. The CDR3 contains 15 residues. With V trimmed by 1 base and J by 3 bases, 5 bases remained unmatched. For the CDR3, the DNA is TGTGCCAGCAGCTTAGGGACAGGGTGGGGCTACGAGCAGTACTTC. Encoded protein: CASSLGTGWGYEQYF.

V gene TRBV6-6 combines with J gene TRBJ1-5; 9 nucleotides agree with TRBD1. CDR3 length equals 13 residues. Germline lookup yields CDR1 MNHNY and CDR2 SVGAGI (reference sequence). Unmatched junction bases numbered 8, after V lost 10 bases and J lost 7 bases. The CDR3 reads CATSTGGGQPQHF. CDR3 DNA sequence: TGTGCCACCTCGACAGGGGGAGGGCAGCCCCAGCATTTT.

The V gene is TRBV5-1, the J gene TRBJ1-3; 10 nucleotides match TRBD1. Per germline, CDR1 SGHRS and CDR2 YFSETQ. The CDR3 length is 16 residues. V lost 4 bases and J lost 0; bases outside the gene matches: 4. CDR3 loop: CASSDRTGGSGNTIYF. In nucleotides, the CDR3 is TGCGCCAGCAGCGACCGGACAGGGGGCTCTGGAAACACCATATATTTT.

CDR3 sequence reads: CASSLAIAGGTDTQYF. The CDR3 nucleotides read TGTGCCAGCAGCTTGGCTATAGCGGGAGGCACAGATACGCAGTATTTT. This chain joins TRBV7-6 and TRBJ2-3, with TRBD2 matching 9 bases. The J segment lost 1 base and the V segment lost 3 bases, leaving 5 bases of the junction unmatched. This CDR3 is 16 amino acids long. Germline assignment: CDR1 SGHVS and CDR2 FNYEAQ. The full variable domain, rest sourced from reference TRBV7-6 and TRBJ2-3, is GAGVSQSPRYKVTKRGQDVALRCDPISGHVSLYWYRQALGQGPEFLTYFNYEAQQDKSGLPNDRFSAERPEGSISTLTIQRTEQRDSAMYRCASSLAIAGGTDTQYFGPGTRLTVL.

The V and J genes are TRBV5-1 and TRBJ2-2, with TRBD2 matching over 10 bases. With 3 bases clipped from V and 2 bases from J, the junction kept 7 bases outside the gene matches. Germline V gene data show CDR1 as SGHRS and CDR2 as YFSETQ. This CDR3 comprises 17 residues. The CDR3 region has the DNA TGCGCCAGCAGCTGGGGGCCTAGCGGGAGAAACACCGGGGAGCTGTTTTTT. Translated: CASSWGPSGRNTGELFF.

This chain connects TRBV5-1 to TRBJ2-7; 8 bases line up with TRBD2. The CDR3 has 17 residues. With 0 bases clipped from V and 4 bases from J, the junction kept 12 bases outside the gene matches. Germline V gives CDR1 SGHRS, CDR2 YFSETQ. The CDR3 is CASSLAGLAPPNYEQYF. Written as DNA, the CDR3 is TGCGCCAGCAGCTTGGCCGGACTAGCCCCGCCTAATTACGAGCAGTACTTC.

At least ten counts were recorded for this clone. The chain joins TRBV19 to TRBJ1-1; perhaps TRBD1 as D (5 bases). Trimming took off 5 bases at V and 6 bases at J, with 10 bases between the two ends. Germline CDR1 and CDR2: LNHDA and SQIVND (reference sequence). The CDR3 extends over 12 amino acids. The CDR3 here is CASSRQGAEAFF. CDR3 DNA: TGTGCCAGTAGTCGGCAGGGCGCTGAAGCTTTCTTT.